These 11 T cell receptor beta chains were all obtained from the same sample, sequenced in a study of OX40 agonist ivuxolimab in advanced cancers. Assay used: immunoSEQ multiplex PCR; TCRdb lists only in-frame clones, some missing. The repertoire holds more than 65,000 clones, roughly 88% seen once, with 1.1% in the top ten. The input for sequencing was CD4+ or CD8+ T cells sorted from blood, taken in a trial of the OX40 agonist ivuxolimab. The receptors come from an adult with an advanced solid tumor such as melanoma, head and neck, liver or kidney cancer.

J is TRBJ1-1 and V is TRBV10-2; D call uncertain. The CDR3 consists of 12 residues. Looked up from germline, CDR1 is WSHSY and CDR2 is SAAADI. V was shortened by 2 bases and J by 11 bases, with 12 bases between the two germline ends. This chain's CDR3 is CASSEDLALAFF. CDR3 sequence (DNA): TGCGCCAGCAGTGAGGACCTCGCCTTGGCTTTCTTT.

The chain couples TRBV6-1 to TRBJ1-5; no firm D call. Trimming shortened V by 4 bases and J by 4 bases, and 11 bases separated the two germline ends. The CDR3 is 14 residues long. Per germline, CDR1 MNHNS and CDR2 SASEGT. CDR3: CASSGAAGNQPQHF. DNA of the CDR3: TGTGCCAGCAGTGGGGCAGCGGGGAATCAGCCCCAGCATTTT.

This clone rates as medium-sized. Other DNA variants within this sample encode the same CDR3. The chain recombines TRBV5-1 with TRBJ1-1; D may be TRBD1 (5 bases). Germline loops: CDR1 SGHRS, CDR2 YFSETQ. The CDR3 runs to 14 residues. V lost 4 bases to trimming and J lost 1 base, with 11 bases between them. In DNA form, the CDR3 reads TGCGCCAGCAGCCCCCCAACAGGGAACACTGAAGCTTTCTTT. Translating it yields CASSPPTGNTEAFF.

In this sample, this clone is medium-sized. This rearrangement joins TRBV6-6 to TRBJ2-2; tentatively, D is TRBD1 or TRBD2 (5 bases each). V lost 0 bases and J 5 bases, leaving 7 bases between the germline ends. The length of the CDR3 is 14 residues. CDR1 is MNHNY and CDR2 is SVGAGI in the germline V gene (reference sequence). The CDR3 spells CASSYSGTTGELFF. In DNA form, the CDR3 reads TGTGCCAGCAGTTACTCGGGGACGACCGGGGAGCTGTTTTTT.

The V call is TRBV6-1, the J call TRBJ2-7; D perhaps matches TRBD1 (5 bases). In germline, CDR1 is MNHNS, CDR2 SASEGT. The V end was cut by 5 bases, the J end by 3 bases, with 11 bases between. This CDR3 region has 13 residues. The CDR3 sequence: CASSWTMGYEQYF. The CDR3 nucleotides read TGTGCCAGCAGTTGGACAATGGGCTACGAGCAGTACTTC.

This clone was seen just once. This chain uses TRBV6-6 with TRBJ1-3, with a tentative D call TRBD1 (5 bases). V dropped 8 bases and J dropped 8 bases, with 16 bases sitting between them. This CDR3 has 13 residues. Germline values: CDR1 MNHNY, CDR2 SVGAGI (reference sequence). The CDR3 here is CASPLPGGDTIYF. In DNA form, the CDR3 reads TGTGCCAGCCCCCTCCCCGGGGGAGACACCATATATTTT.

The V call is TRBV7-2, the J call TRBJ2-5; D gene unclear. The germline V gene encodes CDR1 SGHTA and CDR2 FQGNSA. The germline V and J ends were trimmed by 5 bases and 2 bases, with 15 bases remaining between them. The CDR3 is 15 residues long. For the CDR3, the DNA is TGTGCCAGCAGCCCTCTCGACACGCGTCAAGAGACCCAGTACTTC. Its translation: CASSPLDTRQETQYF.

J is TRBJ1-5 and V is TRBV7-8; D is unclear. V was trimmed by 5 bases and J by 5 bases, leaving 16 bases between them. Germline V gene data show CDR1 as SGHVS and CDR2 as FQNEAQ. CDR3 length: 15 residues. The CDR3 loop reads CASSRREGVDQPQHF. The DNA of the CDR3 is TGTGCCAGCAGCCGGAGGGAGGGTGTGGATCAGCCCCAGCATTTT.

In regard to this clone: Other DNA sequences of this sample code for an identical CDR3. The chain links TRBV5-1 to TRBJ2-2; D unresolved. V gave up 2 bases and J gave up 0 bases, with 8 bases separating them. Germline values: CDR1 SGHRS, CDR2 YFSETQ. The CDR3 has 15 residues. CDR3 amino acids: CASSLGATNTGELFF. CDR3 nucleotides: TGCGCCAGCAGCTTAGGCGCTACGAACACCGGGGAGCTGTTTTTT.

The V and J genes are TRBV4-3 and TRBJ1-4; the match to TRBD1 covers 9 bases. The CDR3 sequence is 15 residues long. Per germline, CDR1 LGHNA and CDR2 YSLEER. V dropped 2 bases and J dropped 8; count of bases not matched to a gene: 6. The CDR3 DNA reads TGCGCCAGCAGCCAACGGGGACAGGGTGGCGAAAAACTGTTTTTT. Translation: CASSQRGQGGEKLFF.

This clone has a single count. This chain uses TRBV4-3 with TRBJ1-5; 8 bases agree with TRBD1. Trimming cost V 1 base and J 0 bases; bases outside gene matches: 20. Germline V gene sequence: CDR1 LGHNA, CDR2 YSLEER. The CDR3 consists of 22 residues. As DNA, the CDR3 is TGCGCCAGCAGCCAAGTTGCTCCCGTAGGACAGGGAAGGATAAATAGCAATCAGCCCCAGCATTTT. Its translation is CASSQVAPVGQGRINSNQPQHF.